This entry lists 17 T cell receptor beta chains sequenced from one sample in a study of metastatic and nonmetastatic thyroid tumors. TCRdb recomputed clones from the PCR reads via MiXCR. The data show 9,000 to 13,000 clones, with approximately 24% seen just once and 9.8% held by the top ten. None of the patients had undergone any treatment ahead of thyroid surgery. The sequenced sample consisted of tumor tissue. The receptors come from a female donor with papillary thyroid cancer or a benign thyroid nodule (not recorded which). Some clones in this sample may be carry-over from other donors' samples.

This clone has only a few counts. The V gene is TRBV28, the J gene TRBJ2-2; weak D call: TRBD2 (5 bases). This CDR3 is built from 14 residues. Trimming left V 2 bases short and J 7 bases short, with 11 bases between. Germline values: CDR1 MDHEN, CDR2 SYDVKM. The CDR3 nucleotides are TGTGCCAGCAGTTTAGGACTGCAAGTCGGGGAGCTGTTTTTT. This translates into CASSLGLQVGELFF.

There are a few counts of this clone. A much larger clone differs from this one at a single base, so this may be a read error. The sample holds other DNA sequences that translate to the same CDR3. The V gene is TRBV28, the J gene TRBJ2-1; TRBD2 agrees at 10 bases. Trimming cost V 6 bases and J 8 bases; bases outside gene matches: 7. The germline CDR1 and CDR2 sequences are MDHEN and SYDVKM. The CDR3 is 14 residues long. CDR3 in amino acids: CASSASGGGHEQFF. DNA of the CDR3: TGTGCCAGCAGCGCTAGCGGGGGCGGCCATGAGCAGTTCTTC.

By proportion, this clone is medium-sized. Germline is not matched at one junction end, which may reflect a read error. The V and J genes are TRBV7-7 and TRBJ2-1, with 9 bases identical to TRBD2. The CDR3 loop spans 16 amino acids. Germline V gene sequence: CDR1 SSHAT, CDR2 FNYEAQ (reference sequence). The CDR3 region has the DNA TGTGCTAGCAGCTTAGCGATGACTAGCGGCTACAATGAGCAGTTCTTC. Protein product: CASSLAMTSGYNEQFF.

This clone was counted only a few times. This rearrangement joins TRBV28 to TRBJ2-5; 7 bases align to TRBD1. CDR3 size: 14 residues. Germline V gene lookup returns CDR1 MDHEN and CDR2 SYDVKM. Trimming took 9 bases from V and 3 from J; bases not matched to a gene: 10. CDR3 protein: CASFAAGGKETQYF. CDR3 nucleotide sequence: TGTGCCAGTTTTGCGGCAGGGGGTAAAGAGACCCAGTACTTC.

By frequency in the sample, this clone is medium-sized. The chain links TRBV28 to TRBJ2-1; TRBD2 matches 7 bases. Per the germline V gene, CDR1 is MDHEN and CDR2 is SYDVKM. This CDR3 comprises 16 residues. The ends lost 6 bases at V and 6 bases at J; junction bases unmatched: 14. The CDR3 coding sequence is TGTGCCAGCAGGGCCCATAGGGGACTACCTTCCAATGAGCAGTTCTTC. Translating gives CASRAHRGLPSNEQFF. The whole variable domain, filled in from reference TRBV28 and TRBJ2-1, reads DVKVTQSSRYLVKRTGEKVFLECVQDMDHENMFWYRQDPGLGLRLIYFSYDVKMKEKGDIPEGYSVSREKKERFSLILESASTNQTSMYLCASRAHRGLPSNEQFFGPGTRLTVL.

The rearrangement joins TRBV27 to TRBJ1-2; 8 positions agree with TRBD1. CDR1 and CDR2 from the germline V gene are MNHEY and SMNVEV (reference sequence). J lost 3 bases, V lost 5 bases, and 11 bases had no gene match. CDR3 length: 16 residues. The CDR3 bases are TGTGCCAGCAGTCACCTCGGGACAGGCCTTCACTATGGCTACACCTTC. Residues: CASSHLGTGLHYGYTF.

The chain recombines TRBV5-1 with TRBJ1-6; unclear D gene. Germline V CDR1 and CDR2: SGHRS, YFSETQ. Trimming removed 0 bases at V and 14 bases at J, with 9 bases between. This CDR3 is built from 12 residues. The CDR3 reads CASSLVGRSLHF. CDR3 coding DNA: TGCGCCAGCAGCTTGGTGGGGAGATCCCTCCACTTT.

The chain recombines TRBV7-2 with TRBJ2-7, with D possibly matching TRBD1 (8 bases). V lost 5 bases to trimming and J lost 0 bases, with 14 bases between them. This CDR3 contains 15 residues. Germline-derived CDR1 and CDR2 are SGHTA and FQGNSA. The CDR3 region is CASSVQGGSSYEQYF. The CDR3 DNA follows: TGTGCCAGCAGCGTACAGGGGGGGAGCTCCTACGAGCAGTACTTC. The full variable domain, rest sourced from reference TRBV7-2 and TRBJ2-7, is GAGVSQSPSNKVTEKGKDVELRCDPISGHTALYWYRQSLGQGLEFLIYFQGNSAPDKSGLPSDRFSAERTGGSVSTLTIQRTQQEDSAVYLCASSVQGGSSYEQYFGPGTRLTVT.

This clone is labeled as medium-sized. Here the CDR3 reads CAWVTGFYGYTF. CDR3 coding DNA: TGTGCCTGGGTAACAGGCTTCTATGGCTACACCTTC. The chain has TRBV30 and TRBJ1-2, with D perhaps TRBD1 (5 bases). Trimming took off 5 bases at V and 4 bases at J, with 11 bases between the two ends. The germline V gene encodes CDR1 GTSNPN and CDR2 SVGIG (reference sequence). CDR3 length equals 12 residues.

The chain links TRBV28 to TRBJ1-1; D perhaps matches TRBD1 (5 bases). Germline V gives CDR1 MDHEN, CDR2 SYDVKM. Trimming pared 4 bases from V and 5 bases from J, leaving 17 bases between. The CDR3 loop spans 15 amino acids. The CDR3 bases are TGTGCCAGCAGTTCCCCAGGAGGGGAGGGGACTGAAGCTTTCTTT. Protein: CASSSPGGEGTEAFF.

This chain links TRBV10-2 with TRBJ1-2, with D possibly being TRBD1 (5 bases). V dropped 4 bases and J dropped 4 bases, with 7 bases sitting between them. This CDR3 is built from 12 residues. The germline CDR1 and CDR2 sequences are WSHSY and SAAADI. The CDR3 coding sequence is TGCGCCAGCAGTGGGCAGGGCTATGGCTACACCTTC. This translates into CASSGQGYGYTF.

The chain carries TRBV2 and TRBJ2-1, with TRBD2 matching over 7 bases. The germline V gene has CDR1 SNHLY and CDR2 FYNNEI. With 4 bases clipped from V and 0 bases from J, the junction kept 3 bases outside the gene matches. The CDR3 has 15 residues. The CDR3 is CASSVGTNSYNEQFF. CDR3 sequence (DNA): TGTGCCAGCAGTGTAGGGACTAACTCCTACAATGAGCAGTTCTTC. The full variable domain, rest sourced from reference TRBV2 and TRBJ2-1, is EPEVTQTPSHQVTQMGQEVILRCVPISNHLYFYWYRQILGQKVEFLVSFYNNEISEKSEIFDDQFSVERPDGSNFTLKIRSTKLEDSAMYFCASSVGTNSYNEQFFGPGTRLTVL.

This clone was seen a few times. The chain has TRBV12-3 or TRBV12-4 and TRBJ1-4; 7 nucleotides match TRBD1. V lost 4 bases and J lost 6; bases outside the gene matches: 8. The CDR3 loop spans 15 amino acids. CDR3 nucleotides: TGTGCCAGCAGTTGGGGGGGCCAGGGGGATGAAAAACTGTTTTTT. Translating gives CASSWGGQGDEKLFF.

This clone was seen many times. The chain combines TRBV5-4 with TRBJ2-5; 12 nucleotides agree with TRBD2. The V gene end was trimmed by 0 bases and the J gene end by 5 bases; junction bases not matched to a gene: 5. CDR1 is SGHNT and CDR2 is YYREEE in the germline V gene (reference sequence). The CDR3 extends over 16 amino acids. The CDR3 is CASSLASGRAVETQYF. Here the CDR3 DNA reads TGTGCCAGCAGCTTGGCTAGCGGGAGGGCCGTGGAGACCCAGTACTTC.

This clone was counted a few times. This rearrangement joins TRBV10-1 to TRBJ2-2; D gene uncertain. Germline V gene lookup returns CDR1 WNHNN and CDR2 SYGVQD (reference sequence). The CDR3 contains 14 residues. Trimming stripped 6 bases from V and 2 bases from J, with 10 bases between. The CDR3 protein is CASRETQNTGELFF. The CDR3 DNA sequence: TGCGCCAGCAGGGAAACCCAAAACACCGGGGAGCTGTTTTTT.

This clone is medium-sized in the sample. In DNA form, the CDR3 reads TGTGCCAGCAGCTTAGTCCGGGATTTGTACAATGAGCAGTTCTTC. Its translation: CASSLVRDLYNEQFF. The V gene is TRBV7-2, the J gene TRBJ2-1; D may be TRBD2 (5 bases). Trimming removed 1 base at V and 4 bases at J, with 11 bases between. From germline, CDR1 is SGHTA and CDR2 FQGNSA. The CDR3 extends over 15 amino acids.

The chain joins TRBV6-1 to TRBJ2-3; tentatively, D is TRBD1 (6 bases). The CDR3 covers 15 residues. CDR1 MNHNS and CDR2 SASEGT come from the germline V gene. V gave up 5 bases and J gave up 3 bases, with 15 bases separating them. This CDR3 reads CASSFNRAGTDTQYF. CDR3 coding DNA: TGTGCCAGCAGTTTTAACAGGGCCGGGACAGATACGCAGTATTTT.